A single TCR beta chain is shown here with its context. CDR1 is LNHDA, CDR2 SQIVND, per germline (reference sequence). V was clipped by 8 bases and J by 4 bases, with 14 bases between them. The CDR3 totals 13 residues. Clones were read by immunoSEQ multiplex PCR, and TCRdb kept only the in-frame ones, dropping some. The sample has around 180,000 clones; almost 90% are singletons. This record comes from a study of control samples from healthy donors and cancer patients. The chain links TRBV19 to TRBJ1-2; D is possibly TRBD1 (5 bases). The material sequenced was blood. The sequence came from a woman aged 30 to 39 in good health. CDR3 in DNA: TGTGCCAGTCAGGAAGGGGCCGGCTATGGCTACACCTTC. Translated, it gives CASQEGAGYGYTF.